This T cell receptor beta chain was observed in a study of T cell repertoires and HLA-DP antigens. Findings of the study overall: Average cumulative frequency of previously undetected clones was 36.3% against one allele and 50% to 55% against the other.

This CDR3 spans 14 amino acids. V lost 7 bases to trimming and J lost 6 bases, with 16 bases between them. Germline-derived CDR1 and CDR2 are LNHDA and SQIVND (reference sequence). As regards this clone: Its antigen remains unidentified.

The PCR primers covered 54 TRBV and 13 TRBJ segments. Clones were read by immunoSEQ multiplex PCR, and TCRdb kept only the in-frame ones, dropping some. In the table there are more than 90,000 clones, around 92% of which are singletons. This receptor was taken from a woman aged 18-29 years in good health and CMV-seronegative. The specimen was CD4+ T cells from PBMCs. The gene calls are TRBV19 and TRBJ1-3, with D tentatively TRBD1 (5 bases). CDR3 loop: CASTSQAWENTIYF. The CDR3, as DNA: TGTGCCAGTACTTCACAGGCCTGGGAAAACACCATATATTTT.